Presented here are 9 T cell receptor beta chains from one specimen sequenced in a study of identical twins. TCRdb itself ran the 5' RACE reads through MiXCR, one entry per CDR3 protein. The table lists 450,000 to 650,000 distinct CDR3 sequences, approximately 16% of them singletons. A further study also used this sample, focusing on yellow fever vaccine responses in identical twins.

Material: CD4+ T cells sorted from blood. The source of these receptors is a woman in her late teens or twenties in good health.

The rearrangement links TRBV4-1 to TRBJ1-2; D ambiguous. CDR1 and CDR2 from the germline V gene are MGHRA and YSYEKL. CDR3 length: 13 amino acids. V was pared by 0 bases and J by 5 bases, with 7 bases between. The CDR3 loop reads CASSQEGGYGYTF. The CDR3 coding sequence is TGCGCCAGCAGCCAAGAGGGAGGATATGGCTACACCTTC.

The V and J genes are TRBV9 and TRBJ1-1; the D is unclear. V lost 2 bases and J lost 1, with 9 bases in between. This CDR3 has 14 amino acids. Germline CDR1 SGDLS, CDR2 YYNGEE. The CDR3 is CASSVSPRNTEAFF. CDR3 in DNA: TGTGCCAGCAGCGTGTCCCCCAGGAACACTGAAGCTTTCTTT.

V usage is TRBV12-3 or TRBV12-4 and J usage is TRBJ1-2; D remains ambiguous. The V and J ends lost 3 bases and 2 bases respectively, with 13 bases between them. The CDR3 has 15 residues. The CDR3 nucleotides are TGTGCCAGCAGTTTCTTTGAGTTGGCAAACTATGGCTACACCTTC. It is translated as CASSFFELANYGYTF.

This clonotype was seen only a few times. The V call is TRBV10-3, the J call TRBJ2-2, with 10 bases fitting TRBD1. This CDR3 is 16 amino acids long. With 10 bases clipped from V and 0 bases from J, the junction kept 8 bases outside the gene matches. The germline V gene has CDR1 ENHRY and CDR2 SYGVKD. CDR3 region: CATRDRGTSNTGELFF. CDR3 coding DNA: TGTGCCACCCGGGACAGGGGCACGTCGAACACCGGGGAGCTGTTTTTT.

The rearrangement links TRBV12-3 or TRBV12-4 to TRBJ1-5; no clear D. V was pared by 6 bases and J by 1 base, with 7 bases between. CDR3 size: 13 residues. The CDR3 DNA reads TGTGCCAGCAGCCGCATAAGCAATCAGCCCCAGCATTTT. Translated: CASSRISNQPQHF.

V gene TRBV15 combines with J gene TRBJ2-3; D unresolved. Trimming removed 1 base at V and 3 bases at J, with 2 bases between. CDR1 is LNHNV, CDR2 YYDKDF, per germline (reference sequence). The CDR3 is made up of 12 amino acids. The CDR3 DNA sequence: TGTGCCACCAGCAGAGGAACAGATACGCAGTATTTT. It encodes CATSRGTDTQYF.

CDR3 in amino acids: CASSLFGGNTDTQYF. The DNA for the CDR3 is TGTGCCAGCAGTTTATTTGGGGGCAACACAGATACGCAGTATTTT. The rearrangement uses TRBV27 and TRBJ2-3, with TRBD1 as a possible D gene (6 bases). V lost 1 base and J 2 bases, leaving 10 bases between the germline ends. This CDR3 has 15 amino acids. Germline-derived CDR1 and CDR2 are MNHEY and SMNVEV (reference sequence).

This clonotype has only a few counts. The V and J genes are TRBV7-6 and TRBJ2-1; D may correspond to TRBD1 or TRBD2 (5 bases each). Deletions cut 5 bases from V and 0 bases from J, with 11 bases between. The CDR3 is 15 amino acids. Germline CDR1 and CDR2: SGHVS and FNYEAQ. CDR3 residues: CASSTRGDSYNEQFF. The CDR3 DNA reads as TGTGCCAGCAGCACTAGGGGCGACTCCTACAATGAGCAGTTCTTC.

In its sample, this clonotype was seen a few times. CDR3: CASSRRDRGFSPLHF. CDR3 nucleotide sequence: TGTGCCAGCAGTCGCCGGGACAGGGGTTTTTCACCCCTCCACTTT. The J gene is TRBJ1-6, the V gene TRBV6-1; TRBD1 matches at 10 bases. The trim removed 5 bases at V and 9 bases at J, leaving 7 bases unmatched. The length of the CDR3 is 15 residues. Germline CDR1 and CDR2: MNHNS and SASEGT.